These 2 T cell receptor beta chains were all obtained from the same sample, sequenced in a study of spatial heterogeneity in lung cancer. The time point denotes: sample taken at primary tumor resection. TCRdb recomputed calls from the 5' RACE reads with MiXCR, one row per CDR3 protein. The table has more than 30,000 distinct CDR3 sequences, more than 4.5% seen once; the top ten hold less than 30%. Sample: PBMCs, taken at surgery. The receptors here all came from a female donor with early-stage non-small cell lung cancer.

This clonotype was detected ten times or more. The gene calls are TRBV27 and TRBJ2-7; perhaps D is TRBD1 or TRBD2 (5 bases each). V lost 7 bases and J 0 bases, leaving 10 bases between the germline ends. Germline CDR1 reads MNHEY; CDR2 reads SMNVEV (reference sequence). The CDR3 runs to 13 residues. CDR3 amino acids: CASNGATSYEQYF. The CDR3 region has the DNA TGTGCCAGCAACGGGGCTACCTCCTACGAGCAGTACTTC.

In its sample, this clonotype was seen many times. The chain uses TRBV28 and TRBJ2-3; tentatively, D is TRBD2 (5 bases). Deletions cut 3 bases from V and 3 bases from J, with 10 bases between. The germline gives CDR1 MDHEN, CDR2 SYDVKM. The CDR3 sequence is 14 residues long. The CDR3 is CASSFLAGTDTQYF. As DNA, the CDR3 is TGTGCCAGCAGTTTTCTAGCTGGTACAGATACGCAGTATTTT.